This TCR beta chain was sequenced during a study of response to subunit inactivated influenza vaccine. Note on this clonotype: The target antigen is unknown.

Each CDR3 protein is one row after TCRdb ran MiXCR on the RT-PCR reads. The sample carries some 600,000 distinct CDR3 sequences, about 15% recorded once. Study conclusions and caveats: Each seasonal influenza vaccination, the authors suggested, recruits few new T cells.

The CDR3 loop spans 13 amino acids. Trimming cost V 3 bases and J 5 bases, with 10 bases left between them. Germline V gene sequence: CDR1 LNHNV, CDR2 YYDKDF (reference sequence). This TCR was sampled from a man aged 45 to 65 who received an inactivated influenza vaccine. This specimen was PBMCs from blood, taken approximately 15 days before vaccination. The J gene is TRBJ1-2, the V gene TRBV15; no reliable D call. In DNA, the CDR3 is TGTGCCACCAGCAGGGAACTGTGGTATGGCTACACCTTC. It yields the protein CATSRELWYGYTF.